The 27 T cell receptor beta chains in this list originate from one sample, sequenced in a study of vaccination effects on CD4 cells after COVID-19. Only in-frame clones appear in the TCRdb table, and some are missing; sequencing was by immunoSEQ multiplex PCR. This sample has about 71,000 clones; more than 60% occur once, and the top ten carry about 2.5%. Their specific antigens are unknown. Researchers isolated CD4+ T cells once approximately eleven days of culture had elapsed. Participants were given two doses of BNT162b2 or mRNA-1273 vaccine. Specimen: CD4+ T cells from PBMCs cultured without peptide, collected after COVID-19 vaccination. These receptors were collected from a human donor who received a COVID-19 vaccine.

The rearrangement joins TRBV6-2 or TRBV6-3 to TRBJ2-1, with TRBD2 matching over 13 bases. The CDR3 loop spans 16 amino acids. CDR1 is MNHEY and CDR2 is SVGEGT in the germline V gene. The J segment lost 1 base and the V segment lost 5 bases, leaving 2 bases of the junction unmatched. The CDR3 DNA reads TGTGCCAGCAGTCGGACTAGCGGGGGTTCCTACAATGAGCAGTTCTTC. Its protein product is CASSRTSGGSYNEQFF.

V and J are TRBV29-1 and TRBJ1-2; unclear D gene. V shed 6 bases and J shed 3 bases, with 11 bases lying between them. Germline V gene sequence: CDR1 SQVTM, CDR2 ANQGSEA. CDR3 length: 12 residues. CDR3 in DNA: TGCAGCGTCCGACCTGGGGACTATGGCTACACCTTC. Amino acids: CSVRPGDYGYTF.

This chain joins TRBV5-8 and TRBJ1-2; D is uncertain. Deletions cut 0 bases from V and 5 bases from J, with 5 bases between. This CDR3 spans 12 amino acids. CDR1 SGHTS and CDR2 YDEGEE come from the germline V gene. The CDR3, as DNA: TGTGCCAGCAGCTTGGACAGATATGGCTACACCTTC. Encoded protein: CASSLDRYGYTF.

This chain connects TRBV6-4 to TRBJ2-5; 12 bases fit TRBD2. CDR3 length: 16 residues. CDR1 and CDR2 from the germline V gene are MRHNA and SNTAGT. V trimming: 4 bases; J trimming: 4 bases; junction bases outside the gene matches: 7. CDR3 nucleotide sequence: TGTGCCAGCAGTGCCTTACTAGCGGGGGGCAGAGAGACCCAGTACTTC. Amino acid sequence: CASSALLAGGRETQYF.

This clone was counted between two and nine times. The chain joins TRBV7-9 to TRBJ2-2; no reliable D call. Germline V gives CDR1 SEHNR, CDR2 FQNEAQ (reference sequence). V was clipped by 3 bases and J by 1 base, with 9 bases between them. The CDR3 sequence is 15 residues long. The CDR3 nucleotides read TGTGCCAGCAGCTTGAGACTCCTGAACACCGGGGAGCTGTTTTTT. It codes for CASSLRLLNTGELFF.

V and J are TRBV6-5 and TRBJ2-2; D remains ambiguous. The CDR3 length is 14 residues. CDR1 and CDR2 from the germline V gene are MNHEY and SVGAGI. V lost 2 bases and J lost 4, with 8 bases in between. In DNA, the CDR3 is TGTGCCAGCAGTTACAATGACATCACCGGGGAGCTGTTTTTT. Translation: CASSYNDITGELFF.

This chain connects TRBV9 to TRBJ1-2; D uncertain. This CDR3 is 14 amino acids long. Per germline, CDR1 SGDLS and CDR2 YYNGEE. Trimming shortened V by 2 bases and J by 4 bases, and 12 bases separated the two germline ends. The CDR3 DNA reads TGTGCCAGCAGCGTGAGGGAGGTTGGCTATGGCTACACCTTC. As protein: CASSVREVGYGYTF.

The chain couples TRBV7-2 to TRBJ2-5; the match to TRBD1 covers 8 bases. Trimming cost V 1 base and J 2 bases; bases outside gene matches: 0. This CDR3 is built from 14 residues. CDR1 is SGHTA, CDR2 FQGNSA, per germline. The CDR3 DNA is TGTGCCAGCAGCTTAGACAGGGGGCAAGAGACCCAGTACTTC. Protein sequence: CASSLDRGQETQYF. The complete variable domain, with remaining parts taken from reference TRBV7-2 and TRBJ2-5, reads GAGVSQSPSNKVTEKGKDVELRCDPISGHTALYWYRQSLGQGLEFLIYFQGNSAPDKSGLPSDRFSAERTGGSVSTLTIQRTQQEDSAVYLCASSLDRGQETQYFGPGTRLLVL.

The chain employs TRBV5-1 and TRBJ2-1, with D possibly TRBD2 on 6 matching bases. V lost 4 bases and J lost 6, with 14 bases in between. The length of the CDR3 is 14 residues. CDR1 SGHRS and CDR2 YFSETQ come from the germline V gene. CDR3 nucleotides: TGCGCCAGCAGCCTTACAGCGGGTCCCAATGAGCAGTTCTTC. This sequence encodes CASSLTAGPNEQFF. Together with reference TRBV5-1 and TRBJ2-1, the CDR3 gives the full variable domain: KAGVTQTPRYLIKTRGQQVTLSCSPISGHRSVSWYQQTPGQGLQFLFEYFSETQRNKGNFPGRFSGRQFSNSRSEMNVSTLELGDSALYLCASSLTAGPNEQFFGPGTRLTVL.

This clone was counted between two and nine times. The chain carries TRBV28 and TRBJ2-3, with 11 bases fitting TRBD2. Unmatched junction bases numbered 0, after V lost 4 bases and J lost 3 bases. CDR1 MDHEN and CDR2 SYDVKM come from the germline V gene. This CDR3 is built from 14 residues. The CDR3 nucleotides are TGTGCCAGCAGTTCTAGCGGGGGGACAGATACGCAGTATTTT. Translation: CASSSSGGTDTQYF. The full variable domain, in which reference TRBV28 and TRBJ2-3 provide the parts outside the CDR3, is DVKVTQSSRYLVKRTGEKVFLECVQDMDHENMFWYRQDPGLGLRLIYFSYDVKMKEKGDIPEGYSVSREKKERFSLILESASTNQTSMYLCASSSSGGTDTQYFGPGTRLTVL.

This sequence joins TRBV21-1 and TRBJ2-1; the D call TRBD1 from the table was never checked on the DNA. TRBV21-1 is assigned pseudogene status. CDR3 length: 17 residues. The CDR3 loop is CASSMSRGHSTYNEQFF. CDR3 nucleotide sequence: TGTGCCAGCAGCATGTCCCGAGGACACTCTACCTACAATGAGCAGTTCTTC.

V and J are TRBV14 and TRBJ2-3, with 8 bases lining up with TRBD1. This CDR3 is 18 amino acids long. Germline CDR1 reads SGHDN; CDR2 reads FVKESK. V dropped 4 bases and J dropped 0; count of bases not matched to a gene: 12. CDR3 DNA sequence: TGTGCCAGCAGCCTGATCGCCGGGACAGGTTATAGCACAGATACGCAGTATTTT. Translation: CASSLIAGTGYSTDTQYF. The full variable domain, with the rest looked up from reference TRBV14 and TRBJ2-3, is EAGVTQFPSHSVIEKGQTVTLRCDPISGHDNLYWYRRVMGKEIKFLLHFVKESKQDESGMPNNRFLAERTGGTYSTLKVQPAELEDSGVYFCASSLIAGTGYSTDTQYFGPGTRLTVL.

V is TRBV5-1 and J is TRBJ1-1, with D possibly matching TRBD1 (5 bases). The CDR3 runs 14 residues. Germline V gene data show CDR1 as SGHRS and CDR2 as YFSETQ. The V and J ends lost 2 bases and 3 bases respectively, with 11 bases between them. This CDR3 reads CASSFKTGDTEAFF. The CDR3 DNA sequence: TGCGCCAGCAGCTTTAAAACAGGTGACACTGAAGCTTTCTTT.

The rearrangement uses TRBV2 and TRBJ1-1, with D possibly matching TRBD1 (6 bases). Germline V CDR1 and CDR2: SNHLY, FYNNEI. CDR3 length: 15 amino acids. Trimming shortened V by 7 bases and J by 5 bases, and 20 bases separated the two germline ends. The CDR3 DNA follows: TGTGCCAGCACCCCCTGGGGGCAGGAAGGTACTGAAGCTTTCTTT. It translates to CASTPWGQEGTEAFF.

The chain uses TRBV15 and TRBJ1-1; D is undetermined. The V end was cut by 1 base, the J end by 8 bases, with 8 bases between. The CDR3 is 12 residues long. Germline CDR1 and CDR2: LNHNV and YYDKDF (reference sequence). As DNA, the CDR3 is TGTGCCACCAGCAGAGGCCCTAAGGAAGCTTTCTTT. Residues: CATSRGPKEAFF.

Turning to this clone: One end of the junction fails to match germline, which may point to a read error. The gene calls are TRBV12-3 or TRBV12-4 and TRBJ1-1; D is ambiguous. CDR3 size: 11 residues. For the CDR3, the DNA is TGTGCCAGCAGTGCCTACACAGAAGCTTTCTTT. Translated: CASSAYTEAFF.

V is TRBV27 and J is TRBJ2-1; 7 positions match TRBD2. Germline values: CDR1 MNHEY, CDR2 SMNVEV (reference sequence). The CDR3 runs 21 residues. Unmatched junction bases numbered 22, after V lost 5 bases and J lost 0 bases. As DNA, the CDR3 is TGTGCCAGCAGTAAAATACCCCCCCGGGACTACCGATTGCGCTCCTACAATGAGCAGTTCTTC. As protein: CASSKIPPRDYRLRSYNEQFF.

V gene TRBV14 combines with J gene TRBJ2-3, with D possibly being TRBD2 (5 bases). Germline CDR1 is SGHDN and CDR2 is FVKESK. The CDR3 has 17 residues. With 1 base removed from V and 5 bases from J, the gap between germline ends came to 19 bases. The CDR3 nucleotides are TGTGCCAGCAGCCAAGTCACGGCGGGTTTTGGAGAAGATACGCAGTATTTT. Its protein product is CASSQVTAGFGEDTQYF.

This sequence joins TRBV18 and TRBJ2-5; D not certain. Germline loops: CDR1 KGHSH, CDR2 LQKENI. The CDR3 totals 15 residues. V was trimmed by 6 bases and J by 3 bases, leaving 17 bases between them. CDR3 residues: CASSERNGRKETQYF. DNA of the CDR3: TGTGCCAGCTCTGAACGGAACGGGCGGAAAGAGACCCAGTACTTC.

This clone was seen more than once but under ten times. The V and J genes are TRBV7-2 and TRBJ2-2, with 7 bases lining up with TRBD1. The CDR3 loop spans 14 amino acids. The V gene end was trimmed by 8 bases and the J gene end by 6 bases; junction bases not matched to a gene: 9. Germline V gives CDR1 SGHTA, CDR2 FQGNSA. The CDR3 bases are TGTGCCAGCTTTAGACCCCAGGGGGCCGGGGAGCTGTTTTTT. This gives the protein CASFRPQGAGELFF.

The count of this clone is one. The rearrangement links TRBV7-9 to TRBJ2-7, with 7 bases aligning to TRBD2. Germline V gene data show CDR1 as SEHNR and CDR2 as FQNEAQ (reference sequence). This CDR3 has 13 amino acids. The CDR3 DNA is TGTGCCAGCAGCCAAAACGTACTGGGGGGGGTGGTAGTC. As protein: CASSQNVLGGVVV.

The DNA for the CDR3 is TGTGCCAGCAGCGATCATCGGACAGGGAGTGAGCAGTTCTTC. It yields the protein CASSDHRTGSEQFF. The chain employs TRBV7-8 and TRBJ2-1; 8 bases line up with TRBD1. The length of the CDR3 is 14 residues. The ends lost 5 bases at V and 9 bases at J; junction bases unmatched: 9. Germline CDR1 SGHVS, CDR2 FQNEAQ.

This chain joins TRBV6-1 and TRBJ2-2; 15 bases line up with TRBD2. Germline CDR1 and CDR2: MNHNS and SASEGT. J lost 0 bases, V lost 3 bases, and 5 bases had no gene match. CDR3 size: 19 residues. CDR3 loop: CASSDPRTSGGANTGELFF. The CDR3 DNA follows: TGTGCCAGCAGTGACCCAAGGACTAGCGGGGGGGCGAACACCGGGGAGCTGTTTTTT.

The J gene is TRBJ2-5, the V gene TRBV18; either TRBD1 or TRBD2 may fit D (5 bases each). Germline CDR1 is KGHSH and CDR2 is LQKENI. V was cut by 1 base and J by 2 bases, with 20 bases left in between. There are 18 residues in the CDR3. CDR3 residues: CASSPRQFRDGRQETQYF. CDR3 DNA: TGTGCCAGCTCACCACGACAGTTTCGGGACGGAAGACAAGAGACCCAGTACTTC.

The rearrangement joins TRBV9 to TRBJ1-2; D may be TRBD1 (6 bases). The CDR3 extends over 15 amino acids. Trimming cost V 0 bases and J 3 bases, with 12 bases left between them. In germline, CDR1 is SGDLS, CDR2 YYNGEE. CDR3 region: CASSVEGGRDYGYTF. The CDR3 DNA sequence: TGTGCCAGCAGCGTAGAAGGGGGGCGCGACTATGGCTACACCTTC.

The chain is built from TRBV15 and TRBJ1-6; TRBD1 matches at 10 bases. CDR1 LNHNV and CDR2 YYDKDF come from the germline V gene (reference sequence). V shed 2 bases, J shed 11 bases, and the junction held 3 bases outside the gene matches. The CDR3 totals 14 residues. The DNA for the CDR3 is TGTGCCACCAGCAGAAGGACAGGGGGGACACCCCTCCACTTT. Protein sequence: CATSRRTGGTPLHF.

The chain couples TRBV1 to TRBJ2-7; the table's D call TRBD2 went unverified against the DNA. TRBV1 is a recognized pseudogene. CDR3 length: 17 residues. In nucleotides, the CDR3 is TGCACCAGCAGCCAAGATATTCGCGGACGGGGGACGGGCGAGCAGTACGTC. It translates to CTSSQDIRGRGTGEQYV.